These T cell receptor beta chains were read from a single sample in a study of CD8+CD57+ T cells in acquired aplastic anemia. TCRdb reprocessed the reads via MiXCR and lists one record per CDR3 protein. The sample yields around 430,000 distinct CDR3 sequences, 25% to 40% seen once. Sequences were obtained from sorted CD4+, CD8+, or CD8+CD57+ T cells (not recorded which) from PBMCs. The receptors here all came from a human donor with aplastic anemia. The CDR3 runs from the conserved cysteine through the conserved F or W. A D gene is named only where the DNA matches it firmly. Some rows have no size entry. The others give once, few or many, or a class for an expanded clone.

j_call d_call clone_size v_call cdr3_aa cdr3_nt
TRBJ1-1 - - TRBV2 CASSESFTEAFF TGTGCCAGCAGTGAGAGTTTTACTGAAGCTTTCTTT
TRBJ1-1 - - TRBV29-1 CSAVRDRLTGDTEAFF TGCAGTGCGGTAAGGGACCGACTGACTGGGGACACTGAAGCTTTCTTT
TRBJ2-7 TRBD1 - TRBV6-1 CASTGQGSEQYF TGTGCCAGCACTGGACAGGGCTCCGAGCAGTACTTC
TRBJ1-4 TRBD1 - TRBV29-1 CSACRSVGTDCEKLFF TGCAGCGCGTGTCGGTCGGTAGGGACAGACTGTGAAAAACTGTTTTTT
TRBJ2-3 TRBD2 few TRBV7-2 CASSLGSSSGSGTDTQYF TGTGCCAGCAGCTTAGGGTCTTCTAGCGGGAGCGGGACAGATACGCAGTATTTT
TRBJ2-7 - - TRBV5-6 CASSLVRHRQIPYEQYF TGTGCCAGCAGCTTGGTTAGGCACAGACAAATACCGTACGAGCAGTACTTC
TRBJ2-7 - few TRBV6-1 CASSGGYYEQYF TGTGCCAGCTCAGGCGGGTACTACGAGCAGTACTTC
TRBJ2-7 TRBD1 - TRBV2 CASSVVRGSEQYF TGTGCCAGCAGTGTTGTCAGGGGGAGTGAGCAGTACTTC
TRBJ1-6 TRBD1 many TRBV7-2 CASSLYGQGAVSPLHF TGTGCCAGCAGCTTGTACGGACAGGGGGCTGTTTCACCCCTCCACTTT
TRBJ2-2 - - TRBV5-6 CASRLQGSGELFF TGTGCCAGCAGGTTACAGGGAAGCGGGGAGCTGTTTTTT
TRBJ1-6 - few TRBV9 CASSRVRGGNSPLHF TGTGCCAGCAGCCGCGTCCGGGGTGGTAATTCACCCCTCCACTTT
TRBJ1-5 - - TRBV27 CASSLSQGNQPQHF TGTGCCAGCAGTTTATCCCAGGGCAATCAGCCCCAGCATTTT
TRBJ2-5 TRBD1 - TRBV24-1 CATSDAGQGKETQYF TGTGCCACCAGCGATGCGGGACAGGGGAAAGAGACCCAGTACTTC
TRBJ2-7 TRBD1 - TRBV6-1 CARGQGTQYF TGTGCCCGAGGACAGGGGACGCAGTACTTC
TRBJ2-1 - - TRBV13 CASSLRLIYEQFF TGTGCCAGCAGCTTAAGGCTCATCTATGAGCAGTTCTTC
TRBJ2-1 - - TRBV29-1 CSAGGTGSGDEQFF TGCAGCGCGGGGGGGACAGGGTCTGGAGATGAGCAGTTCTTC
TRBJ1-4 - few TRBV12-3/TRBV12-4 CASSLGGTPSTNEKLFF TGTGCCAGCAGTTTAGGTGGCACTCCGTCAACTAATGAAAAACTGTTTTTT
TRBJ2-1 - many TRBV7-3 CASSLNRVYDEQFF TGTGCCAGCAGCTTAAACAGGGTATACGATGAGCAGTTCTTC
TRBJ2-7 TRBD2 - TRBV7-4 CASSRGLAGVSYEQYF TGTGCCAGCAGCCGCGGACTAGCGGGAGTCTCCTACGAGCAGTACTTC
TRBJ2-2 - many TRBV7-7 CASSLSQANTGELFF TGTGCTAGCAGCTTATCACAGGCGAACACCGGGGAGCTGTTTTTT
TRBJ1-1 - many TRBV25-1 CASSQDAFEAFF TGTGCCAGCAGCCAGGACGCTTTTGAAGCTTTCTTT
TRBJ2-1 TRBD2 - TRBV9 CASSPLAGAGNEQFF TGTGCCAGCAGCCCTCTAGCGGGAGCGGGGAATGAGCAGTTCTTC
TRBJ2-2 TRBD2 - TRBV11-2 CASSSLAGGLWENTGELFF TGTGCCAGCAGCTCTTTAGCGGGAGGGCTGTGGGAAAACACCGGGGAGCTGTTTTTT
TRBJ2-7 - - TRBV20-1 CSARSTGKYEQYF TGCAGTGCTAGATCCACCGGGAAATACGAGCAGTACTTC
TRBJ2-7 - few TRBV9 CASSGDGSPYDTYF TGTGCCAGCAGCGGGGACGGCAGCCCCTACGATACGTACTTC
TRBJ1-6 - - TRBV25-1 CASSLVSGGTSNYNSPLHF TGTGCCAGCAGCTTGGTGTCAGGCGGGACTTCAAATTATAATTCACCCCTCCACTTT
TRBJ2-7 - - TRBV7-2 CASSPLLEQYF TGTGCCAGCAGCCCCCTACTCGAGCAGTACTTC
TRBJ2-7 TRBD2 - TRBV6-1 CASRLGGGRVHEQYF TGTGCCAGCAGGCTGGGGGGCGGGAGGGTCCACGAGCAGTACTTC
TRBJ2-2 - - TRBV11-1 CASSPSPGRENTGELFF TGTGCCAGCAGTCCATCACCAGGACGGGAGAACACCGGGGAGCTGTTTTTT
TRBJ2-6 - few TRBV7-3 CASSSNVVFARTLSGANVLTF TGTGCCAGCAGCTCTAACGTCGTTTTTGCAAGAACCCTCTCTGGGGCCAACGTCCTGACTTTC
TRBJ1-3 - - TRBV2 CASSYGTTLGNTTYF TGTGCCAGCAGTTACGGTACCACGCTAGGAAACACCACATATTTT
TRBJ1-1 - many TRBV20-1 CSAGKADTEAFF TGCAGTGCAGGGAAGGCGGACACTGAAGCTTTCTTT
TRBJ2-2 - - TRBV5-4 CASRQDDTNTGELFF TGTGCCAGCAGACAAGACGATACGAACACCGGGGAGCTGTTTTTT
TRBJ2-2 TRBD2 few TRBV19 CASSRLAGGFTGELFF TGTGCCAGTAGTAGACTAGCGGGGGGCTTCACCGGGGAGCTGTTTTTT
TRBJ2-2 - - TRBV2 CATSGFSQGGKGRGELFF TGTGCCACCAGTGGTTTTAGCCAGGGTGGTAAAGGGCGCGGGGAGCTGTTTTTT
TRBJ2-5 - many TRBV15 CATSRDGGRMETQYF TGTGCCACCAGCAGAGATGGGGGTAGGATGGAGACCCAGTACTTC
TRBJ2-4 - once TRBV5-1 CASSSGQGLLQNIQYF TGCGCCAGCAGCTCGGGACAAGGTCTCCTCCAAAACATTCAGTACTTC
TRBJ2-2 - - TRBV9 CASSGNTEPGELFF TGTGCCAGCAGCGGGAATACTGAACCCGGGGAGCTGTTTTTT
TRBJ1-6 - few TRBV27 CASKGSPPYNSPLHF TGTGCCAGCAAGGGCAGTCCCCCGTATAATTCACCCCTCCACTTT
TRBJ2-5 TRBD1 many TRBV10-3 CAISDFRDSQETQYF TGTGCCATCAGTGACTTCCGGGACAGCCAAGAGACCCAGTACTTC
TRBJ2-7 - many TRBV10-3 CAISGETGSGSYEQYF TGTGCCATCAGTGGAGAGACAGGGAGCGGGTCCTACGAGCAGTACTTC
TRBJ1-1 - - TRBV12-3/TRBV12-4 CASSLRQANTEAFF TGTGCCAGCAGTTTGAGGCAGGCGAACACTGAAGCTTTCTTT
TRBJ2-7 - many TRBV5-1 CASSRTSGAPYEQYF TGCGCCAGCAGCCGAACCTCGGGAGCCCCCTACGAGCAGTACTTC
TRBJ1-2 - - TRBV10-3 CASSLSRGLKGGYTF TGTGCCAGCAGTTTAAGCCGGGGCTTAAAGGGTGGCTACACCTTC
TRBJ1-5 TRBD1 many TRBV10-1 CASSGDRGNQPQHF TGCGCCAGCAGCGGGGACAGGGGAAATCAGCCCCAGCATTTT
TRBJ2-7 - - TRBV10-3 CAISESMQGFSYEQYF TGTGCCATCAGTGAGTCGATGCAGGGGTTCTCCTACGAGCAGTACTTC
TRBJ2-6 - - TRBV9 CASSVDISGANVLTF TGTGCCAGCAGCGTAGACATTTCTGGGGCCAACGTCCTGACTTTC
TRBJ2-3 - - TRBV25-1 CASSEGSDTQYF TGTGCCAGCAGTGAAGGTTCAGATACGCAGTATTTT
TRBJ1-2 TRBD1 few TRBV20-1 CSAKRTGESNGYTF TGCAGTGCAAAAAGGACAGGAGAATCCAATGGCTACACCTTC
TRBJ1-6 TRBD1 - TRBV20-1 CSARDGTGGVRNSPFHF TGCAGTGCTAGAGATGGGACAGGGGGCGTCCGTAATTCACCCTTCCACTTT